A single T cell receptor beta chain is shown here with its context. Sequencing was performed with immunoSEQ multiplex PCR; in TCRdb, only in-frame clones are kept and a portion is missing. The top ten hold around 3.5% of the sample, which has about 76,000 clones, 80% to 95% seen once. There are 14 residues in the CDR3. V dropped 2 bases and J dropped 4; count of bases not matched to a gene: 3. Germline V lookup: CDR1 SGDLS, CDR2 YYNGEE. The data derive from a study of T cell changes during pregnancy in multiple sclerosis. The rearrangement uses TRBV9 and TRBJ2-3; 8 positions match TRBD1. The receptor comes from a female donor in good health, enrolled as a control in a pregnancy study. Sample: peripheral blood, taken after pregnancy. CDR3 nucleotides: TGTGCCAGCAGCGTCGGACAGGGCGCAGATACGCAGTATTTT. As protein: CASSVGQGADTQYF.